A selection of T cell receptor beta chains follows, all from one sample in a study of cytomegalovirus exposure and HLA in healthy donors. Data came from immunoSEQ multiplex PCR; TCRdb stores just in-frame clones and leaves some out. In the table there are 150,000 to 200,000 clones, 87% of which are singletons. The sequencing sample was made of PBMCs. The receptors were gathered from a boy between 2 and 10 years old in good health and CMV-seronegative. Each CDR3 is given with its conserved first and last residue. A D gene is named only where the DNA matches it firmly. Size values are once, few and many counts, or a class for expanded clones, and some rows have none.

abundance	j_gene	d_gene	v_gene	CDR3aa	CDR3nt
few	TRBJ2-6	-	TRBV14	CASSQYLTVSGANVLTF	TGTGCCAGCAGCCAATACCTGACAGTGTCTGGGGCCAACGTCCTGACTTTC
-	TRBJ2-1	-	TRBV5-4	CASSFYGNAYNEQFF	TGTGCCAGCAGCTTTTACGGGAATGCCTACAATGAGCAGTTCTTC
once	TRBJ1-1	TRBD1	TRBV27	CASSLYQGVNTEAFF	TGTGCCAGCAGTTTATATCAGGGGGTGAACACTGAAGCTTTCTTT
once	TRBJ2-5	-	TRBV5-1	CASSPGTSYQETQYF	TGCGCCAGCAGCCCCGGGACTTCTTACCAAGAGACCCAGTACTTC
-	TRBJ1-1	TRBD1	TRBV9	CASSVGGGTGEAFF	TGTGCCAGCAGCGTAGGGGGAGGGACAGGGGAAGCTTTCTTT
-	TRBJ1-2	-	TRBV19	CASSQYTGPYGYTF	TGTGCCAGTAGTCAATATACAGGGCCCTATGGCTACACCTTC
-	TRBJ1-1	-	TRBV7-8	CASSLAGVRAAKNEAFF	TGTGCCAGCAGCTTAGCGGGAGTTAGGGCCGCTAAAAATGAAGCTTTCTTT
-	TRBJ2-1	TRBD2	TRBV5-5	CASSPGEGTYNEQFF	TGTGCCAGCAGTCCCGGGGAGGGCACCTACAATGAGCAGTTCTTC
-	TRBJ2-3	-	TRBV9	CASSTSSGLTDTQYF	TGTGCCAGCAGCACGAGTAGCGGTCTCACAGATACGCAGTATTTT
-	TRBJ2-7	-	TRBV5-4	CASSLDYEQYF	TGTGCCAGCAGCTTGGATTACGAGCAGTACTTC
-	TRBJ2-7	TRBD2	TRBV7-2	CASSPVAGHPVAIYEQYF	TGTGCCAGCAGCCCAGTAGCGGGACACCCGGTAGCCATCTACGAGCAGTACTTC
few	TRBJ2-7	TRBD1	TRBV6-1	CASGQGLRDEQYF	TGTGCCAGCGGACAGGGACTGAGGGACGAGCAGTACTTC
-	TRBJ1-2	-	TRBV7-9	CASTGVEGGYTF	TGTGCCAGCACCGGGGTGGAGGGTGGCTACACCTTC
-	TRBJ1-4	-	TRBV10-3	CAISQPGHLEKLFF	TGTGCCATCAGCCAACCGGGACATCTGGAAAAACTGTTTTTT
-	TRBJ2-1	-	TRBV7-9	CSSSLNGGYNEQFF	TGTTCCAGCAGCTTAAATGGAGGTTACAATGAGCAGTTCTTC
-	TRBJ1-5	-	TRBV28	CASSLRGKGNQPQHF	TGTGCCAGCAGTTTAAGGGGGAAGGGCAATCAGCCCCAGCATTTT
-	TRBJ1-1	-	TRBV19	CASSLGTNTEAFF	TGTGCCAGTAGTCTGGGCACGAACACTGAAGCTTTCTTT
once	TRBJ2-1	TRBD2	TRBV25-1	CASSASGRSDEQFF	TGTGCCAGCAGTGCTAGCGGGAGAAGTGATGAGCAGTTCTTC
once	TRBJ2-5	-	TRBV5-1	CASSSFLTGEETQYF	TGCGCCAGCAGCTCGTTTTTGACAGGAGAGGAGACCCAGTACTTC
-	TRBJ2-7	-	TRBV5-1	CASGWGPAQYEQYF	TGCGCCAGCGGGTGGGGCCCCGCTCAATACGAGCAGTACTTC
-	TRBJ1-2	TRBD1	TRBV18	CASSPSTGSGAAYGYTF	TGTGCCAGCTCACCATCGACAGGGAGTGGGGCGGCCTATGGCTACACCTTC
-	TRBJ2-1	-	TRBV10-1	CASSDAGGRYNEQFF	TGCGCCAGCAGTGACGCCGGGGGTCGATATAATGAGCAGTTCTTC